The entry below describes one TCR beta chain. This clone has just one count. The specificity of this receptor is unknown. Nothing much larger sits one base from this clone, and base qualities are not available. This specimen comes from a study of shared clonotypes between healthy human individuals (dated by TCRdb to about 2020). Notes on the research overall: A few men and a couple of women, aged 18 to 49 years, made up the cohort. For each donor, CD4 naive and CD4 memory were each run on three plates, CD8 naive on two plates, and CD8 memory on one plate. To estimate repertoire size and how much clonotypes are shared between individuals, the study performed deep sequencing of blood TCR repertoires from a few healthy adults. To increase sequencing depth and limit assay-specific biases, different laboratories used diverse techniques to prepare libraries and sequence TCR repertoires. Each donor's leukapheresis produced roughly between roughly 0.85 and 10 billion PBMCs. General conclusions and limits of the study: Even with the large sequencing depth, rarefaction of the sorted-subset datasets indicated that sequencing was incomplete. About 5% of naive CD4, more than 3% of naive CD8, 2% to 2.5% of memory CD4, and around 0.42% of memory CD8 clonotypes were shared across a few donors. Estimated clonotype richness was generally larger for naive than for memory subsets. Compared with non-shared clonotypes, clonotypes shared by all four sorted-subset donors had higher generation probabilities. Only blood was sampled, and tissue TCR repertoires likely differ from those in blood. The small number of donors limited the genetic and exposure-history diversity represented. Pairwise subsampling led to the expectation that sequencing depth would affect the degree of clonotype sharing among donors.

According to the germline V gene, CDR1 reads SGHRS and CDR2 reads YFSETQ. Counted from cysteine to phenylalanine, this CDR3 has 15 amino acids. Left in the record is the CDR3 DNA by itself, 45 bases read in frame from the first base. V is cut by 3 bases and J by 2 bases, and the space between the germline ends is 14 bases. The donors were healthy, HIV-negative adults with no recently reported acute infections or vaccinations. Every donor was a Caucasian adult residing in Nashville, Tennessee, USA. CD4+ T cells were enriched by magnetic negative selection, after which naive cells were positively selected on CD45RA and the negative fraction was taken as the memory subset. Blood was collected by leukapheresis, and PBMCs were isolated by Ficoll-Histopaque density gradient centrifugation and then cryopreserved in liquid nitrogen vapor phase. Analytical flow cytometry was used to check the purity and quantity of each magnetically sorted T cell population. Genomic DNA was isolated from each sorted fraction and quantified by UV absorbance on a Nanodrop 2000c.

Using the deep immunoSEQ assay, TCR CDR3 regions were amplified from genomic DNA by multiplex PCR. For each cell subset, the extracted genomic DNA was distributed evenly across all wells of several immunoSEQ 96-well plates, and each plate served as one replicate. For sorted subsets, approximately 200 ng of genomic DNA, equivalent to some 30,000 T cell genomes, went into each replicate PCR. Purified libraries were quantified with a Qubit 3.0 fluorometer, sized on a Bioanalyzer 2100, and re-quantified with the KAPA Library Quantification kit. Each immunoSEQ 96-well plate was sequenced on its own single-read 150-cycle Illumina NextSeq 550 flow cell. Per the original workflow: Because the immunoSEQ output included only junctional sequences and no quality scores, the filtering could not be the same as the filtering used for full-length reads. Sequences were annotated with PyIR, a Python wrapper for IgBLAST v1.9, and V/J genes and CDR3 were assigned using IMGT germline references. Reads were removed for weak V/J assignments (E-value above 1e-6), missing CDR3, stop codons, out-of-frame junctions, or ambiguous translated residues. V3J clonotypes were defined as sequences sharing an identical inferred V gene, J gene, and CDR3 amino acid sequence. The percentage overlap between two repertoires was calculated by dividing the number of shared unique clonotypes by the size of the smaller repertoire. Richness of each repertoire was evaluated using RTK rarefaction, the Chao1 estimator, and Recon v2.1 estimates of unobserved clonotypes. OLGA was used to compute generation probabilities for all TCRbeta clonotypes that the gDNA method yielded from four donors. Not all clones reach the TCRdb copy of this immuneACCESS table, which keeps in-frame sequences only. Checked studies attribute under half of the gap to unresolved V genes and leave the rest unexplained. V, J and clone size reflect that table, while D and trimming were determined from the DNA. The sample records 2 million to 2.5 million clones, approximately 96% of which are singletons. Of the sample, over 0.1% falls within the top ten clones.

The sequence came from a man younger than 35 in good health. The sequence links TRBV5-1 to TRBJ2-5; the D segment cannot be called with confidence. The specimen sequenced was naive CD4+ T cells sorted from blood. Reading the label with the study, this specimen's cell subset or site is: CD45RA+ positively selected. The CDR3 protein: CASSSFLGPQETQYF. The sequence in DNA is TGCGCCAGCAGCTCCTTCCTAGGGCCTCAAGAGACCCAGTACTTC.